The 16 T cell receptor beta chains below all came from one sample that was sequenced in a study of blood T cell repertoires in COVID-19. The assay was immunoSEQ multiplex PCR, and TCRdb's table has in-frame clones only and misses some. Here the sample spans a few hundred thousand clones, roughly 80% being singletons. The sample was peripheral blood. The receptors were sampled from a human donor in a cohort sampled during active COVID-19.

The J gene is TRBJ1-5, the V gene TRBV5-6; the D is unclear. Between the trimmed V and J ends, which lost 0 bases and 6 bases, there was a span of 4 bases. This CDR3 contains 12 residues. CDR1 and CDR2 from the germline V gene are SGHDT and YYEEEE. The chain's CDR3 is CASSLGSQPQHF. Here the CDR3 DNA reads TGTGCCAGCAGCTTGGGGAGTCAGCCCCAGCATTTT.

This clone was counted only a few times. The V gene is TRBV27, the J gene TRBJ2-3, with D maybe TRBD1 (5 bases). The germline V gene has CDR1 MNHEY and CDR2 SMNVEV (reference sequence). This CDR3 has 14 residues. Trimming removed 8 bases at V and 5 bases at J, with 17 bases between. CDR3 nucleotides: TGTGCCAGCTCCCGCAGGGAACTTCTAGATACGCAGTATTTT. Translated: CASSRRELLDTQYF.

V is TRBV25-1 and J is TRBJ2-5; 10 bases fit TRBD1. After removal of 6 bases from V and 4 bases from J, the junction contained 8 bases not matched to a gene. There are 15 residues in the CDR3. Germline CDR1 MGHDK, CDR2 SYGVNS. CDR3 region: CASRTDRGLGETQYF. In DNA form, the CDR3 reads TGTGCCAGCAGAACCGACAGGGGGCTAGGAGAGACCCAGTACTTC.

The V and J genes are TRBV6-2 or TRBV6-3 and TRBJ1-6; 8 nucleotides match TRBD1. J lost 7 bases, V lost 5 bases, and 7 bases had no gene match. This CDR3 contains 15 residues. CDR1 is MNHEY, CDR2 SVGEGT, per germline. The CDR3 DNA follows: TGTGCCAGCAGTCACCCGACAGGGGAGAATTCACCCCTCCACTTT. Its protein is CASSHPTGENSPLHF.

J is TRBJ2-7 and V is TRBV18; TRBD2 aligns across 12 bases. This CDR3 has 15 amino acids. Unmatched junction bases numbered 4, after V lost 6 bases and J lost 1 base. Germline-derived CDR1 and CDR2 are KGHSH and LQKENI. The CDR3 protein is CASSRLAGESYEQYF. The CDR3 nucleotides read TGTGCCAGCTCGCGACTAGCGGGAGAATCCTACGAGCAGTACTTC.

The rearrangement uses TRBV6-5 and TRBJ1-2; possibly TRBD1 for D (6 bases). The CDR3 runs to 13 residues. Trimming pared 4 bases from V and 5 bases from J, leaving 11 bases between. Germline CDR1 MNHEY, CDR2 SVGAGI. CDR3 DNA sequence: TGTGCCAGCAGTTCCTTTCAGGGGTATGGCTACACCTTC. The encoded protein is CASSSFQGYGYTF.

This clone was counted at least ten times. This chain links TRBV7-9 with TRBJ2-7; no clear D. The CDR3 is 15 residues long. V lost 1 base, J lost 7 bases, and 17 bases lay in between. Germline V gives CDR1 SEHNR, CDR2 FQNEAQ (reference sequence). DNA of the CDR3: TGTGCCAGCAGCTTAGAATCGGCAGGTTTTTCGGAGCAGTACTTC. This translates into CASSLESAGFSEQYF.

V gene TRBV11-2 combines with J gene TRBJ2-7, with TRBD1 matching over 7 bases. CDR1 and CDR2 (germline): SGHAT, FQNNGV. This CDR3 region has 12 residues. The V segment lost 6 bases and the J segment 4 bases; nucleotides outside the gene matches: 3. CDR3 nucleotides: TGTGCCAGCAGTAAGACAGGGTACGAGCAGTACTTC. Translating it yields CASSKTGYEQYF.

This chain connects TRBV7-2 to TRBJ2-1, with D perhaps matching TRBD2 (6 bases). The CDR3 covers 13 residues. Trimming left V 0 bases short and J 13 bases short, with 13 bases between. CDR1 is SGHTA and CDR2 is FQGNSA in the germline V gene. This CDR3 reads CASSLALSGDQFF. The CDR3 nucleotides are TGTGCCAGCAGCTTAGCGCTGTCGGGGGATCAGTTCTTC.

J is TRBJ2-7 and V is TRBV4-3; 8 positions match TRBD2. Germline V gives CDR1 LGHNA, CDR2 YSLEER. The J segment lost 2 bases and the V segment lost 0 bases, leaving 6 bases of the junction unmatched. The CDR3 runs 16 residues. The CDR3 nucleotides are TGCGCCAGCAGCCAAGATACAGCGGGAGCAACCTACGAGCAGTACTTC. Amino acid sequence: CASSQDTAGATYEQYF.

The chain employs TRBV4-2 and TRBJ2-1, with 10 bases aligning to TRBD2. This CDR3 spans 15 amino acids. CDR1 and CDR2 (germline): LGHNA, YNFKEQ. V gave up 4 bases and J gave up 6 bases; unmatched junction bases: 6. The DNA for the CDR3 is TGTGCCAGCAGCCCCTTAGCGGGAGGTACCAATGAGCAGTTCTTC. As protein: CASSPLAGGTNEQFF.

The gene calls are TRBV5-6 and TRBJ2-7; D possibly corresponds to TRBD2 (5 bases). V dropped 6 bases and J dropped 4 bases, with 14 bases sitting between them. Per germline, CDR1 SGHDT and CDR2 YYEEEE. The CDR3 is 13 amino acids. The CDR3: CASNPRSGYEQYF. Written as DNA, the CDR3 is TGTGCCAGCAACCCTCGGTCGGGATACGAGCAGTACTTC.

V usage is TRBV7-3 and J usage is TRBJ1-1; 8 nucleotides match TRBD1. The CDR3 covers 15 residues. The germline V gene encodes CDR1 SGHTA and CDR2 FQGTGA. Germline trimming cut 2 bases from V and 1 base from J; bases unmatched to any gene: 3. In nucleotides, the CDR3 is TGTGCCAGCAGCTTATTCGGACAGGGGAACACTGAAGCTTTCTTT. Its translation: CASSLFGQGNTEAFF.

The V call is TRBV28, the J call TRBJ2-1, with TRBD2 identical over 7 bases. This CDR3 has 15 amino acids. J lost 4 bases, V lost 7 bases, and 10 bases had no gene match. Germline assignment: CDR1 MDHEN and CDR2 SYDVKM. The CDR3 spells CASKLGTNIYNEQFF. The DNA of the CDR3 is TGTGCCAGCAAACTTGGGACTAACATTTACAATGAGCAGTTCTTC. The whole variable domain, filled in from reference TRBV28 and TRBJ2-1, reads DVKVTQSSRYLVKRTGEKVFLECVQDMDHENMFWYRQDPGLGLRLIYFSYDVKMKEKGDIPEGYSVSREKKERFSLILESASTNQTSMYLCASKLGTNIYNEQFFGPGTRLTVL.

The rearrangement links TRBV14 to TRBJ2-2; D perhaps matches TRBD2 (6 bases). The germline CDR1 and CDR2 sequences are SGHDN and FVKESK. The CDR3 sequence is 15 residues long. The ends were cut back, 2 bases at V and 3 bases at J, with 10 bases in the middle. The CDR3: CASSQRTTYTGELFF. CDR3 DNA sequence: TGTGCCAGCAGCCAAAGGACTACCTACACCGGGGAGCTGTTTTTT.

The rearrangement joins TRBV18 to TRBJ2-1; 12 bases align to TRBD2. Germline-derived CDR1 and CDR2 are KGHSH and LQKENI. The CDR3 is made up of 16 amino acids. The J segment lost 4 bases and the V segment lost 3 bases, leaving 4 bases of the junction unmatched. The CDR3 DNA follows: TGTGCCAGCTCACCCCCTAGCGGGAGGGTTTACAATGAGCAGTTCTTC. This sequence encodes CASSPPSGRVYNEQFF.